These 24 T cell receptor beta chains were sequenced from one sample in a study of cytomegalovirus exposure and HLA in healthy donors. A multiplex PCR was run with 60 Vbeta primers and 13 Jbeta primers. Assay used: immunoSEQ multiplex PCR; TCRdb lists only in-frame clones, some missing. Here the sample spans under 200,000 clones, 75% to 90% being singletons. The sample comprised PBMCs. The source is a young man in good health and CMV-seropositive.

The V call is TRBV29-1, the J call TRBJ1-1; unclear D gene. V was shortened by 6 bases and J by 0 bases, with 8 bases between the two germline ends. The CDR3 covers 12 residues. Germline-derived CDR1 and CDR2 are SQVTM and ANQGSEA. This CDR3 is CSVLTLNTEAFF. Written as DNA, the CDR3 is TGCAGCGTCTTAACACTGAACACTGAAGCTTTCTTT.

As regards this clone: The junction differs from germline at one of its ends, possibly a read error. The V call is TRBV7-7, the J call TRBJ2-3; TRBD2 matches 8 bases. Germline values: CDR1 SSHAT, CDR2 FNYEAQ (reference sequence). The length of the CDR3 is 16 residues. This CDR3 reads CASSLGGSGETDTQYF. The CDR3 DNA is TGTGCTAGCAGCTTAGGGGGTAGCGGGGAAACAGATACGCAGTATTTT.

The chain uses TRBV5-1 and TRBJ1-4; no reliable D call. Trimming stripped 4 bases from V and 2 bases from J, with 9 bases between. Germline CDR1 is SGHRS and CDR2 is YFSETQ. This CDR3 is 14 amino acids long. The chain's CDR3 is CASSPGSTNEKLFF. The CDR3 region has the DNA TGCGCCAGCAGCCCCGGTTCGACTAATGAAAAACTGTTTTTT. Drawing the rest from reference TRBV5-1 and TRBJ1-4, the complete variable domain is KAGVTQTPRYLIKTRGQQVTLSCSPISGHRSVSWYQQTPGQGLQFLFEYFSETQRNKGNFPGRFSGRQFSNSRSEMNVSTLELGDSALYLCASSPGSTNEKLFFGSGTQLSVL.

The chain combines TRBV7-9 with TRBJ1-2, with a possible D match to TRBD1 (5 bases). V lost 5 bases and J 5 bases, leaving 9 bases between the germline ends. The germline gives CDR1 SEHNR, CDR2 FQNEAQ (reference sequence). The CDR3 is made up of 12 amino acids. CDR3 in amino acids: CASSQQGYGYTF. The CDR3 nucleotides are TGTGCCAGCAGCCAGCAGGGTTATGGCTACACCTTC.

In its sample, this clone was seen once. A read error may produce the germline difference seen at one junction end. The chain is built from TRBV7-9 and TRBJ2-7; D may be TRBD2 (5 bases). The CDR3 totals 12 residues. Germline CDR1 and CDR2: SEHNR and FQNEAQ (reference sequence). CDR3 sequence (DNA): TGTTCCAGCAGCTTTCCTTCGGGAGAGCAGTACTTC. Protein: CSSSFPSGEQYF. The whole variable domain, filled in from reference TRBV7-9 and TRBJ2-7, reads DTGVSQNPRHKITKRGQNVTFRCDPISEHNRLYWYRQTLGQGPEFLTYFQNEAQLEKSRLLSDRFSAERPKGSFSTLEIQRTEQGDSAMYLCSSSFPSGEQYFGPGTRLTVT.

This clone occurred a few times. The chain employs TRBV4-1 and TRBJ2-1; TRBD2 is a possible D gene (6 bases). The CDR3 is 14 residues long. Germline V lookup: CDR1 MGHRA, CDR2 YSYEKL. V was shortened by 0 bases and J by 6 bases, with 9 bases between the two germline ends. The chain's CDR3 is CASSQDGGLNEQFF. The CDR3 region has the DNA TGCGCCAGCAGCCAAGACGGGGGTCTCAATGAGCAGTTCTTC.

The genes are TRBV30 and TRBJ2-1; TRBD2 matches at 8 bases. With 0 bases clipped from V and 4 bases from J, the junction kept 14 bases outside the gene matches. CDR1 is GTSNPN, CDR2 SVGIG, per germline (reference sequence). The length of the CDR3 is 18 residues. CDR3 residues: CAWSVRVGSGTPYNEQFF. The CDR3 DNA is TGTGCCTGGAGTGTAAGGGTTGGTAGCGGGACCCCTTACAATGAGCAGTTCTTC.

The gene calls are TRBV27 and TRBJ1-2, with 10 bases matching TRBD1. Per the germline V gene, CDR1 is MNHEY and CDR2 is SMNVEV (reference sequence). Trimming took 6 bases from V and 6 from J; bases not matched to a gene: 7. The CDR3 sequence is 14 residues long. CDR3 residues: CASRQTGGANGYTF. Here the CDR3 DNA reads TGTGCCAGCAGACAGACAGGGGGCGCGAATGGCTACACCTTC.

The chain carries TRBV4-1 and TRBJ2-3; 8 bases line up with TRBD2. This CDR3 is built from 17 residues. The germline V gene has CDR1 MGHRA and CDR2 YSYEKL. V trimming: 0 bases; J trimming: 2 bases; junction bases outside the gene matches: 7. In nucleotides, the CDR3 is TGCGCCAGCAGCCAAGATCCCCCTAGCGGGTTCACAGATACGCAGTATTTT. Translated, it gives CASSQDPPSGFTDTQYF.

This CDR3 reads CAWMWGGTGVYEQYF. The CDR3 DNA reads TGTGCCTGGATGTGGGGGGGGACAGGGGTTTACGAGCAGTACTTC. The rearrangement links TRBV30 to TRBJ2-7; 10 nucleotides align to TRBD1. CDR1 GTSNPN and CDR2 SVGIG come from the germline V gene (reference sequence). The junction had 10 bases not matched to a gene; V was cut back by 4 bases and J by 4 bases. The CDR3 has 15 residues.

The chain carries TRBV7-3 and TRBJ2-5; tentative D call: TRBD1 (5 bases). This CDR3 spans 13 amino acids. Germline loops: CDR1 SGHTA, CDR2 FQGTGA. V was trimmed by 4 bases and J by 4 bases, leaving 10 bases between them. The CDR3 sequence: CASSSGSGETQYF. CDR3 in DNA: TGTGCCAGCAGCTCAGGGTCGGGAGAGACCCAGTACTTC.

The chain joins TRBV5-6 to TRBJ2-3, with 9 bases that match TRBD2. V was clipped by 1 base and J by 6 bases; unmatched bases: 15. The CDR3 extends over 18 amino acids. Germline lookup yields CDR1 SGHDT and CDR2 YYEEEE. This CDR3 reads CASSLRTSAGGLGDTQYF. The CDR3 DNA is TGTGCCAGCAGCTTGCGGACTAGCGCTGGGGGATTAGGGGATACGCAGTATTTT.

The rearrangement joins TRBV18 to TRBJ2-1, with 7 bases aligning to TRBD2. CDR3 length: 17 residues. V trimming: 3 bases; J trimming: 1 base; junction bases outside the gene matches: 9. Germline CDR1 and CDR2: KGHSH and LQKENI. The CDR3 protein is CASSPLSGVGSYNEQFF. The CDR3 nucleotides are TGTGCCAGCTCACCTCTGAGCGGGGTCGGGTCCTACAATGAGCAGTTCTTC. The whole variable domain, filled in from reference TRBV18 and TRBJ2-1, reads NAGVMQNPRHLVRRRGQEARLRCSPMKGHSHVYWYRQLPEEGLKFMVYLQKENIIDESGMPKERFSAEFPKEGPSILRIQQVVRGDSAAYFCASSPLSGVGSYNEQFFGPGTRLTVL.

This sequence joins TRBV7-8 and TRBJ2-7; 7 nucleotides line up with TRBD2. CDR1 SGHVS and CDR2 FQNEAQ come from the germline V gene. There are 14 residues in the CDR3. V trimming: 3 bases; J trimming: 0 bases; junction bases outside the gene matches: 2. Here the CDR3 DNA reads TGTGCCAGCAGCTTCTCTAGCGGCTCCTACGAGCAGTACTTC. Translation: CASSFSSGSYEQYF.

The CDR3 sequence: CAITPTGTDTEAFF. Written as DNA, the CDR3 is TGTGCCATCACCCCGACAGGGACGGACACTGAAGCTTTCTTT. The chain employs TRBV10-3 and TRBJ1-1; TRBD1 matches at 7 bases. The CDR3 length is 14 residues. Trimming at V came to 7 bases and at J to 3 bases, leaving 8 bases not matched to a gene. The germline V gene has CDR1 ENHRY and CDR2 SYGVKD.

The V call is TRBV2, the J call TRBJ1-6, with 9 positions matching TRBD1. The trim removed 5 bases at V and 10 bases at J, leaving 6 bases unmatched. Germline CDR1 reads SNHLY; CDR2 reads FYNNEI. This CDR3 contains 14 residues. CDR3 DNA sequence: TGTGCCAGCAGTTGGACAGGGGAAGGCTCACCCCTCCACTTT. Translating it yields CASSWTGEGSPLHF.

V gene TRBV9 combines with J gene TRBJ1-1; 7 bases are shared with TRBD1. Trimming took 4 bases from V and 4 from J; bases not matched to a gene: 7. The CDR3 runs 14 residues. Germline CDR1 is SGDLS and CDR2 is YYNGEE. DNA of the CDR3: TGTGCCAGCAGCCAAAGACAGGGCGGCACTGAAGCTTTCTTT. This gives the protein CASSQRQGGTEAFF.

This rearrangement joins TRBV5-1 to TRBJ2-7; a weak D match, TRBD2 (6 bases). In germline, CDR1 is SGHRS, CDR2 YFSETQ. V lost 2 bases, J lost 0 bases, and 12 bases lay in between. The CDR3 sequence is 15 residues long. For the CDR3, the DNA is TGCGCCAGCAGCTTTCCTCGGGGGAGCTCCTACGAGCAGTACTTC. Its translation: CASSFPRGSSYEQYF.

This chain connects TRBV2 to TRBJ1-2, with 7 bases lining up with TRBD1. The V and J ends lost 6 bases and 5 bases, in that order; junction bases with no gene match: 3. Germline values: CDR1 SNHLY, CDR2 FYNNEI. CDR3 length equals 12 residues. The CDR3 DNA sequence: TGTGCCAGCAGGGGGGACAGTTATGGCTACACCTTC. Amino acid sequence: CASRGDSYGYTF. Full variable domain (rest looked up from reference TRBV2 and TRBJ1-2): EPEVTQTPSHQVTQMGQEVILRCVPISNHLYFYWYRQILGQKVEFLVSFYNNEISEKSEIFDDQFSVERPDGSNFTLKIRSTKLEDSAMYFCASRGDSYGYTFGSGTRLTVV.

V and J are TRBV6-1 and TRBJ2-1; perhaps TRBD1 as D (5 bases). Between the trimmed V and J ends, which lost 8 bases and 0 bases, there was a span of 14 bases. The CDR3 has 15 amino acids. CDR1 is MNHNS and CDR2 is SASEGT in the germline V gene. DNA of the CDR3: TGTGCCAGCGGACATGACTGGGACTCCTACAATGAGCAGTTCTTC. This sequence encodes CASGHDWDSYNEQFF.

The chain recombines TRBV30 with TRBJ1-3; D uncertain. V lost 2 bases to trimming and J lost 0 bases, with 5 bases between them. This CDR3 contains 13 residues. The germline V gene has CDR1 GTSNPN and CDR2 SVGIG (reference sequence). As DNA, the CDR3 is TGTGCCTGGAGTACGAGCTCTGGAAACACCATATATTTT. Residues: CAWSTSSGNTIYF.

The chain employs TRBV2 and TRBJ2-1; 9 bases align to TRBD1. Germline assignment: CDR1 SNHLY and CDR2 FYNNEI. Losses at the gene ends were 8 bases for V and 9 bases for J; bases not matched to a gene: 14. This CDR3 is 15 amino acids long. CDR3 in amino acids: CASPDRGGRHIEQFF. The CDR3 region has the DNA TGTGCCAGCCCCGACAGGGGGGGCCGTCATATTGAGCAGTTCTTC.

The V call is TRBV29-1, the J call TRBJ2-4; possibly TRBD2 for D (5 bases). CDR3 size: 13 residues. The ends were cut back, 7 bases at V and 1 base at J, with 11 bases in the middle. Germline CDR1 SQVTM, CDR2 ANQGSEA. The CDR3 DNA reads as TGCAGCGCCTTCGGGGAGGCCAAAAACATTCAGTACTTC. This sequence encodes CSAFGEAKNIQYF.

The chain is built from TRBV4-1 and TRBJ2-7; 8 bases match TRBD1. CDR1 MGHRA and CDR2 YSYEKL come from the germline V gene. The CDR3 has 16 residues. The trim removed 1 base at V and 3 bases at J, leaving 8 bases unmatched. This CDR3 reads CASSQATRTGNYEQYF. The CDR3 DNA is TGCGCCAGCAGCCAAGCCACGCGGACAGGGAACTACGAGCAGTACTTC.